The next 2 T cell receptor beta chains were all read from a single sample in a study of response to subunit inactivated influenza vaccine. TCRdb passed the RT-PCR reads through MiXCR, listing each CDR3 protein once. The sample lists approximately 250,000 distinct CDR3 sequences; 9% to 15% were seen once. The specimen was non-naive T cells sorted from PBMCs, collected roughly 2 weeks before vaccination. The receptors shown here come from a man aged 45-60 years who received an inactivated influenza vaccine.

This chain links TRBV20-1 with TRBJ2-1, with 11 bases that match TRBD2. With V trimmed by 6 bases and J by 9 bases, 10 bases remained unmatched. This CDR3 spans 14 amino acids. Germline CDR1 and CDR2: DFQATT and SNEGSKA (reference sequence). CDR3 DNA: TGCAGTGCACTAGCGGGGGATGGGAGGGGTGAGCAGTTCTTC. Amino acid sequence: CSALAGDGRGEQFF.

This clonotype has ten or more counts. The chain recombines TRBV14 with TRBJ2-5, with no clear D. The CDR3 runs 11 residues. Germline CDR1 reads SGHDN; CDR2 reads FVKESK. V lost 0 bases, J lost 4 bases, and 0 bases lay in between. CDR3 DNA: TGTGCCAGCAGCCAAGAAGAGACCCAGTACTTC. Protein sequence: CASSQEETQYF.